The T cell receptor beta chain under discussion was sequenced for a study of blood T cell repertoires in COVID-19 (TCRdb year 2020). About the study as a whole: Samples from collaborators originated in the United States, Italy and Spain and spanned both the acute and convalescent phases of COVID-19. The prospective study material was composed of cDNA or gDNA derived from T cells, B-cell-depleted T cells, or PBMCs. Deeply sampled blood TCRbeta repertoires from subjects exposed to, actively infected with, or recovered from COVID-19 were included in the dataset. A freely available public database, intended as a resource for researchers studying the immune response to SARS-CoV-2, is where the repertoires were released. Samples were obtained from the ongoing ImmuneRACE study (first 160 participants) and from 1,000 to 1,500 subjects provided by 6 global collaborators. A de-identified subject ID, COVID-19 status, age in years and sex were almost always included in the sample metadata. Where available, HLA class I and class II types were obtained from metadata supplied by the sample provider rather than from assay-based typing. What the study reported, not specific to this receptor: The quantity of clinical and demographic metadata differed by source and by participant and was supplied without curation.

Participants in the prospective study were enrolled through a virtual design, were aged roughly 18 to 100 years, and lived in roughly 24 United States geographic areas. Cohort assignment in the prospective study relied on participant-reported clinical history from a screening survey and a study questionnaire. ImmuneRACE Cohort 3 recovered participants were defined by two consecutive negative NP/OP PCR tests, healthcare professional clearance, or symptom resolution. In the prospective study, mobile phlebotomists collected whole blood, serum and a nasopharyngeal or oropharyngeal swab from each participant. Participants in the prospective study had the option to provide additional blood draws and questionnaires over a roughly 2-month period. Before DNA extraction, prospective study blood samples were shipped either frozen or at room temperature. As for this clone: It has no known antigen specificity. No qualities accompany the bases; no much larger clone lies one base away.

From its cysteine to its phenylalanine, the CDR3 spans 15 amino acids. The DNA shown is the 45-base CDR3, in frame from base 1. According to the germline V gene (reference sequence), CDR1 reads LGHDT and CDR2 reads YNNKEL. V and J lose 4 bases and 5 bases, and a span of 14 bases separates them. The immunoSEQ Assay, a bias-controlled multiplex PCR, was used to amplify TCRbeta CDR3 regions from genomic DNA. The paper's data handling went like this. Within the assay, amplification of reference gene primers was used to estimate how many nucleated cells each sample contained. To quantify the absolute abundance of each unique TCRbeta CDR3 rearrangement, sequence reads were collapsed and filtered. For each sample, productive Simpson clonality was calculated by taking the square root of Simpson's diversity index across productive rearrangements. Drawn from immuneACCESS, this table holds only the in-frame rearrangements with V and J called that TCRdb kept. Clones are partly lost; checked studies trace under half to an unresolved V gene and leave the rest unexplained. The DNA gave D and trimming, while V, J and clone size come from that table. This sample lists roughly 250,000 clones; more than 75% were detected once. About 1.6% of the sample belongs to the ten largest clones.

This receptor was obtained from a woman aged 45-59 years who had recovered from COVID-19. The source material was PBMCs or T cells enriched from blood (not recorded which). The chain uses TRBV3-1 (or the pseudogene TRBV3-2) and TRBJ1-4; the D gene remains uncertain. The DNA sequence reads TGTGCCAGCAGCCCCTGGGCCACTCAAAATGAAAAACTGTTTTTT. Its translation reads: CASSPWATQNEKLFF.